There are a few counts of the clone carrying this T cell receptor beta chain. Per the study methods: Amplification of reference gene primers provided the estimated nucleated cell counts. Sequenced by immunoSEQ multiplex PCR; TCRdb stores in-frame clones only, minus some. D and trimming were read from the DNA, whereas the V and J calls and clone size are those reported in that table. This table has 150,000 to 200,000 clones, 83% appearing once. This entry comes from a study of blood T cell repertoires in COVID-19. On the study more broadly: COVID-19 samples from acute and convalescent phases originated in the United States, Italy and Spain. Sample material is recorded as cDNA or gDNA derived from T cells, B-cell-depleted T cells, or PBMCs.

Losses at the gene ends were 4 bases for V and 3 bases for J; bases not matched to a gene: 14. The CDR3 length is 17 residues. Germline CDR1 and CDR2: SGHVS and FNYEAQ. This chain connects TRBV7-6 to TRBJ1-1, with 7 bases matching TRBD1. The source of this sequence is a human donor in a cohort sampled during active COVID-19. Material: peripheral blood. DNA for the CDR3: TGTGCCAGCAGCTCAAAGGGGAACAGGGGAGGCGACACTGAAGCTTTCTTT. Amino acids: CASSSKGNRGGDTEAFF.